The 10 T cell receptor beta chains below all came from one sample that was sequenced in a study of a mutant IDH1 vaccine in newly diagnosed glioma. As to time point: week 5, during vaccination. Topical imiquimod was applied with each vaccine dose, which held 300 ug of mutant IDH1 20-mer peptide. These receptors' targets are unknown. Here immunoSEQ multiplex PCR was the method, and the copy in TCRdb shows in-frame clones only, minus some. The table lists over 50,000 clones, around 89% of them singletons. The sequenced sample was PBMCs, obtained from a glioma patient whose treatment included an IDH1 peptide vaccine. Receptor source: a woman aged 40 to 50 with glioma.

The chain uses TRBV5-4 and TRBJ2-1; 8 bases align to TRBD2. J was trimmed by 3 bases and V by 1 base; bases with no gene match: 3. The CDR3 is made up of 15 amino acids. Germline assignment: CDR1 SGHNT and CDR2 YYREEE (reference sequence). Written as DNA, the CDR3 is TGTGCCAGCAGCTTGATAAGCGGGAGCTACAATGAGCAGTTCTTC. Protein product: CASSLISGSYNEQFF.

The chain uses TRBV5-4 and TRBJ2-3; TRBD1 matches at 9 bases. This CDR3 has 15 amino acids. Looked up from germline, CDR1 is SGHNT and CDR2 is YYREEE (reference sequence). The junction had 6 bases not matched to a gene; V was cut back by 4 bases and J by 3 bases. The CDR3, as DNA: TGTGCCAGCAGCCCAAGGACAGGGGTGACAGATACGCAGTATTTT. It encodes CASSPRTGVTDTQYF.

The chain recombines TRBV5-1 with TRBJ2-5; D is unresolved. Trimming left V 0 bases short and J 2 bases short, with 8 bases between. The CDR3 has 14 residues. From germline, CDR1 is SGHRS and CDR2 YFSETQ. The CDR3 nucleotides read TGCGCCAGCAGCTTGGCAGAACAACAAGAGACCCAGTACTTC. Encoded protein: CASSLAEQQETQYF.

J is TRBJ1-5 and V is TRBV23-1; D perhaps matches TRBD1 (6 bases). TRBV23-1 is an open reading frame whose function is uncertain. V dropped 4 bases and J dropped 0 bases, with 13 bases sitting between them. This CDR3 is built from 16 residues. CDR3 in DNA: TGCGCCAGCAGTCCCAGGACAGATTATAGCAATCAGCCCCAGCATTTT. It is translated as CASSPRTDYSNQPQHF.

This chain uses TRBV4-1 with TRBJ2-7; perhaps D is TRBD1 or TRBD2 (5 bases each). V lost 0 bases, J lost 1 base, and 13 bases lay in between. The CDR3 covers 16 residues. The V gene's germline CDR1 is MGHRA and CDR2 YSYEKL. Here the CDR3 DNA reads TGCGCCAGCAGCCAAGATCGGGGAAGGGGATCCTACGAGCAGTACTTC. Its translation is CASSQDRGRGSYEQYF.

On this clone itself: The final CDR3 position lacks the conserved phenylalanine or tryptophan, pointing to a likely read error. The limits of the CDR3 on the DNA are not certain, so only TCRdb's listed CDR3 is given. The rearrangement joins TRBV30 to TRBJ1-2; TRBD1, the table's D call, lacks a check against the DNA. The CDR3 numbers 12 amino acids, ends counted. Germline assignment: CDR1 GTSNPN and CDR2 SVGIG (reference sequence). This CDR3 is CAWSVGTGDLFS.

The V and J genes are TRBV30 and TRBJ2-6, with 8 bases aligning to TRBD1. The CDR3 runs 18 residues. Losses at the gene ends were 2 bases for V and 0 bases for J; bases not matched to a gene: 9. CDR1 and CDR2 (germline): GTSNPN, SVGIG (reference sequence). The CDR3 protein is CAWSTRDRHLSGANVLTF. In DNA form, the CDR3 reads TGTGCCTGGAGTACTCGGGACAGGCACCTCTCTGGGGCCAACGTCCTGACTTTC.

The rearrangement joins TRBV10-3 to TRBJ1-4; D is uncertain. This CDR3 has 14 amino acids. The germline gives CDR1 ENHRY, CDR2 SYGVKD. V was clipped by 3 bases and J by 11 bases, with 16 bases between them. The CDR3 sequence is CAISDPDGLGKLFF. The CDR3 DNA reads TGTGCCATCAGTGACCCGGACGGACTGGGGAAACTGTTTTTT.

The chain recombines TRBV5-4 with TRBJ2-7; possible D gene TRBD2, 6 bases. The CDR3 has 12 residues. V lost 4 bases, J lost 3 bases, and 8 bases lay in between. CDR1 SGHNT and CDR2 YYREEE come from the germline V gene (reference sequence). The DNA of the CDR3 is TGTGCCAGCAGCAGGGACTTCTACGAGCAGTACTTC. This encodes CASSRDFYEQYF. The whole variable domain, filled in from reference TRBV5-4 and TRBJ2-7, reads ETGVTQSPTHLIKTRGQQVTLRCSSQSGHNTVSWYQQALGQGPQFIFQYYREEENGRGNFPPRFSGLQFPNYSSELNVNALELDDSALYLCASSRDFYEQYFGPGTRLTVT.

The chain is built from TRBV5-1 and TRBJ2-3, with D uncertain. The germline V gene has CDR1 SGHRS and CDR2 YFSETQ. The CDR3 totals 14 residues. The ends were cut back, 2 bases at V and 6 bases at J, with 13 bases in the middle. DNA for the CDR3: TGCGCCAGCAGCTTAGGCTCGCCTGCGGATACGCAGTATTTT. Translated, it gives CASSLGSPADTQYF.